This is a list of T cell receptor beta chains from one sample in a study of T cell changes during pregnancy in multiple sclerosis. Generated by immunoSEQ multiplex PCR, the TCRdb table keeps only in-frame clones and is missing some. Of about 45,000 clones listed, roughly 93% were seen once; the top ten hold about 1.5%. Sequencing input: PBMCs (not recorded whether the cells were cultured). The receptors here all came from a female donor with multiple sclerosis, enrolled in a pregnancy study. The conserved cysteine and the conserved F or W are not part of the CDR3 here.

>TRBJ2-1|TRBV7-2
ASSFPGAHNEQF
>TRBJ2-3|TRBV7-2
ASRLGLAEGDTQY
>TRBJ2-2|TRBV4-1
ASSQAQGTGELF
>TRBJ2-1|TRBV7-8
ASSPNPTSVSYNEQF
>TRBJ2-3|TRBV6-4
ASSPSASGSPDTQY
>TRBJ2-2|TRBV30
AWRARGTGELF
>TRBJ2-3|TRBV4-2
ASSQDRGLPTDTQY
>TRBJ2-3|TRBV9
ASSVGIQTDTQY
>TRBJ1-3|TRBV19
ASSLGQRNTGNTIY
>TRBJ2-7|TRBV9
ASSATSGRFYEQY
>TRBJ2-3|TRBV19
ASSNDRISTDTQY
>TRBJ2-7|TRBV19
ASSIWMGGGAIYEQY
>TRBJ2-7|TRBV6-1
ASSEGLASYEQY
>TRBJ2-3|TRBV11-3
ASSLSGSSTDTQY
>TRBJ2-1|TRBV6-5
ASSSPALAGDNEQF
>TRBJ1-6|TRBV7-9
ASSLGGNSPLH
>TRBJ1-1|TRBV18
ASSPGLGETEAF
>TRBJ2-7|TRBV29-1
SVLGTSSHEQY
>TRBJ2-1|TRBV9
ASSVDLDRDNEQF
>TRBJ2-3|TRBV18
ASSPGLAEDTQY
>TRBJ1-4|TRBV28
ASSSDRVMSEKLF
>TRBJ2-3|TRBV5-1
ASSLNPSSPGDTQY
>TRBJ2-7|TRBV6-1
ASMGGYEQY
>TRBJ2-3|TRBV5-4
ASTREGLSTDTQY
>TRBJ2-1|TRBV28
ASSSLAGNLGEQF
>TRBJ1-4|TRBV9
ASSEGGSNEKLF
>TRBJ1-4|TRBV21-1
AIRGGKDEKLF
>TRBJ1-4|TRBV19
ATGQGRFATNEKLF
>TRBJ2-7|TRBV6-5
ASTGGWAEAYEQY
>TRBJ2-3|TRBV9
ASSVDATRDTQY
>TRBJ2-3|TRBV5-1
ASSLYGEMSGRASADTQY
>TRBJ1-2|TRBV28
ASSLGGQNYNYGYT
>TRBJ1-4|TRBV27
ASAPTPRGSNEKLF
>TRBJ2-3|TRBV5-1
ASSPGQETDTQY
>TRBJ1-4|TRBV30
AWSVQGANEKLF
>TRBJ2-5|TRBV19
ASSGSMKETQY
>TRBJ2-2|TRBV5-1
ASSQGLANTGELF
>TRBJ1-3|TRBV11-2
ASSPSGNTIY
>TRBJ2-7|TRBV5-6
ASSLPPDREQY
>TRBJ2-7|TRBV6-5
ASSYSTGVIYEQY
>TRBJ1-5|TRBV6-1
ASSPRQGTNQPQH
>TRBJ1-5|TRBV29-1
SVVPGVNSNQPQH
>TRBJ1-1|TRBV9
ASSVVGESREAF
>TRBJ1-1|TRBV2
ASRPGQAYTEAF
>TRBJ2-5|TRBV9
ASSGGPGSETQY
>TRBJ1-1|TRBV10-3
AISDDTWNTEAF
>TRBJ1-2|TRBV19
ASSIGTVGYT
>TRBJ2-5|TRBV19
ASSIASGRTETQY
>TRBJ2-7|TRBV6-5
ASSPDRGYEQY
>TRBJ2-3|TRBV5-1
ASSLSLASLTDTQY